The 27 T cell receptor beta chains given below trace back to one sample, sequenced in a study of T cells in Graves' hyperthyroidism and ophthalmopathy. Researchers took RNA transcripts and amplified the TCR beta CDR3 regions from them. In the first-round RT-PCR of the TCR CDR3, the HTBI primer set was used. A single record per CDR3 protein comes from TCRdb applying MiXCR to the multiplex PCR reads. The table lists hundreds of thousands of distinct CDR3 sequences, more than 12% of them singletons. The specimen sequenced was blood. These TCRs come from a woman in her forties or fifties with Graves' ophthalmopathy.

This clonotype was observed many times. The genes are TRBV20-1 and TRBJ1-2, with TRBD1 as a possible D gene (6 bases). V was pared by 3 bases and J by 4 bases, with 12 bases between. From germline, CDR1 is DFQATT and CDR2 SNEGSKA (reference sequence). The CDR3 is made up of 13 amino acids. The CDR3 DNA reads TGCAGTGCTAGGACAGGAGGGACCTATGGCTACACCTTC. It is translated as CSARTGGTYGYTF.

The chain carries TRBV9 and TRBJ2-5; D is perhaps TRBD1 (6 bases). Germline CDR1 reads SGDLS; CDR2 reads YYNGEE. The CDR3 consists of 14 residues. V was pared by 0 bases and J by 1 base, with 7 bases between. CDR3 sequence (DNA): TGTGCCAGCAGCGTAGACAGGGTCCAAGAGACCCAGTACTTC. Amino acid sequence: CASSVDRVQETQYF.

There are many counts of this clonotype. J is TRBJ2-3 and V is TRBV7-9; 8 bases line up with TRBD2. V dropped 6 bases and J dropped 1; count of bases not matched to a gene: 6. The CDR3 has 15 residues. CDR1 is SEHNR, CDR2 FQNEAQ, per germline (reference sequence). CDR3 DNA: TGTGCCAGCAGGCCTACTAGCGGTCGCACAGATACGCAGTATTTT. Its translation is CASRPTSGRTDTQYF.

This clonotype was observed many times. The V call is TRBV12-3 or TRBV12-4, the J call TRBJ1-1; D ambiguous. This CDR3 contains 14 residues. V gave up 1 base and J gave up 3 bases, with 9 bases separating them. The CDR3 reads CASSLVSRYTEAFF. The CDR3, as DNA: TGTGCCAGCAGTTTAGTTTCAAGGTACACTGAAGCTTTCTTT.

This clonotype was recorded at least ten times. V and J are TRBV30 and TRBJ1-1; D is uncertain. The CDR3 is 15 amino acids. Trimming took off 0 bases at V and 0 bases at J, with 11 bases between the two ends. CDR1 and CDR2 (germline): GTSNPN, SVGIG (reference sequence). CDR3 residues: CAWSVGGWMNTEAFF. The CDR3 nucleotides are TGTGCCTGGAGTGTTGGTGGATGGATGAACACTGAAGCTTTCTTT.

The chain has TRBV6-2 or TRBV6-3 and TRBJ2-3, with 13 bases lining up with TRBD2. Losses at the gene ends were 2 bases for V and 14 bases for J; bases not matched to a gene: 13. The CDR3 covers 16 residues. CDR1 is MNHEY and CDR2 is SVGEGT in the germline V gene. CDR3 DNA sequence: TGTGCCAGCAGTTACACGGGACTAGCGGGAACCCATGGCACGTATTTT. Encoded protein: CASSYTGLAGTHGTYF.

Concerning this clonotype itself: Its ends do not fully match the called genes, so a read error is possible. V and J are TRBV7-7 and TRBJ2-5; 7 nucleotides match TRBD1. Germline-derived CDR1 and CDR2 are SSHAT and FNYEAQ (reference sequence). The CDR3 consists of 13 residues. Here the CDR3 DNA reads TGTGCTAGCAGCACAGGGGATCAAGAGACCCAGTACTTC. Translated, it gives CASSTGDQETQYF.

This clonotype was observed many times. V is TRBV5-1 and J is TRBJ2-3, with TRBD2 as a possible D gene (6 bases). Trimming pared 3 bases from V and 0 bases from J, leaving 11 bases between. The CDR3 consists of 15 residues. Germline values: CDR1 SGHRS, CDR2 YFSETQ. CDR3 DNA sequence: TGCGCCAGCAGCTCAACCGGGACTAGCACAGATACGCAGTATTTT. Translated, it gives CASSSTGTSTDTQYF.

The chain uses TRBV25-1 and TRBJ2-7; 10 bases are shared with TRBD2. Trimming at V came to 5 bases and at J to 2 bases, leaving 3 bases not matched to a gene. The CDR3 consists of 14 residues. CDR1 MGHDK and CDR2 SYGVNS come from the germline V gene. CDR3 DNA: TGTGCCAGCAGTCTAGCGGGAGTACCCTACGAGCAGTACTTC. Translation: CASSLAGVPYEQYF.

V and J are TRBV5-8 and TRBJ2-3, with D perhaps given as TRBD1 or TRBD2 (5 bases each). V lost 3 bases to trimming and J lost 6 bases, with 14 bases between them. The CDR3 sequence is 14 residues long. Germline V gene data show CDR1 as SGHTS and CDR2 as YDEGEE. The CDR3 sequence is CASSSWGSRDTQYF. In DNA, the CDR3 is TGTGCCAGCAGCTCCTGGGGGTCGAGGGATACGCAGTATTTT.

This clonotype was observed many times. J is TRBJ2-7 and V is TRBV5-8, with a possible D match to TRBD2 (5 bases). Germline CDR1 SGHTS, CDR2 YDEGEE. V was pared by 0 bases and J by 6 bases, with 13 bases between. The CDR3 consists of 14 residues. In DNA, the CDR3 is TGTGCCAGCAGCTTGGCGCCAGGAGGAGGCGAGCAGTACTTC. Its protein is CASSLAPGGGEQYF.

The sample holds many counts of this clonotype. The chain links TRBV5-1 to TRBJ2-1; 9 bases match TRBD1. V lost 4 bases and J lost 6; bases outside the gene matches: 14. The CDR3 consists of 17 residues. The germline V gene encodes CDR1 SGHRS and CDR2 YFSETQ. The DNA of the CDR3 is TGCGCCAGCAGCACCGGGTCCGGACAGGGGAAAAGCAATGAGCAGTTCTTC. It specifies CASSTGSGQGKSNEQFF.

The V gene is TRBV6-1, the J gene TRBJ2-1, with TRBD2 matching over 7 bases. This CDR3 spans 14 amino acids. J lost 6 bases, V lost 8 bases, and 10 bases had no gene match. The germline V gene has CDR1 MNHNS and CDR2 SASEGT. The CDR3 nucleotides are TGTGCCAGCGCTCTAGCGGCCGGAGGCAATGAGCAGTTCTTC. Its protein product is CASALAAGGNEQFF.

This clonotype was observed at least ten times. The V call is TRBV7-8, the J call TRBJ2-2; perhaps TRBD2 as D (5 bases). The V end was cut by 1 base, the J end by 0 bases, with 12 bases between. Germline V gives CDR1 SGHVS, CDR2 FQNEAQ. The CDR3 runs to 17 residues. CDR3 sequence (DNA): TGTGCCAGCAGCTTAGAAGGAGCGGTCGCGAACACCGGGGAGCTGTTTTTT. Encoded protein: CASSLEGAVANTGELFF.

The rearrangement joins TRBV4-1 to TRBJ1-1; tentative D call: TRBD1 (5 bases). The germline V gene encodes CDR1 MGHRA and CDR2 YSYEKL. V lost 1 base, J lost 7 bases, and 16 bases lay in between. This CDR3 spans 15 amino acids. The CDR3 DNA follows: TGCGCCAGCAGCCAAGGGGGACTGACTCGTGGTGAAGCTTTCTTT. Its translation is CASSQGGLTRGEAFF.

Comment on this clonotype: Mismatch with germline at one junction end may stem from a read error. V gene TRBV11-2 combines with J gene TRBJ1-1, with a weak D call TRBD1 (5 bases). CDR3 length equals 12 residues. The germline CDR1 and CDR2 sequences are SGHAT and FQNNGV. CDR3 region: CDSSLSGLEAFF. CDR3 nucleotides: TGTGACAGCAGCTTATCGGGGCTTGAAGCTTTCTTT.

The chain has TRBV28 and TRBJ2-7, with a possible D match to TRBD1 (6 bases). V gave up 2 bases and J gave up 1 base, with 18 bases separating them. The germline V gene encodes CDR1 MDHEN and CDR2 SYDVKM. This CDR3 has 17 amino acids. CDR3 residues: CASSLNPQSGVSYEQYF. DNA for the CDR3: TGTGCCAGCAGTTTAAATCCCCAATCAGGGGTTTCCTACGAGCAGTACTTC. The full variable domain, in which reference TRBV28 and TRBJ2-7 provide the parts outside the CDR3, is DVKVTQSSRYLVKRTGEKVFLECVQDMDHENMFWYRQDPGLGLRLIYFSYDVKMKEKGDIPEGYSVSREKKERFSLILESASTNQTSMYLCASSLNPQSGVSYEQYFGPGTRLTVT.

A single count supports this clonotype. The genes are TRBV7-2 and TRBJ2-7, with 9 nucleotides matching TRBD2. Germline assignment: CDR1 SGHTA and CDR2 FQGNSA. The ends lost 1 base at V and 2 bases at J; junction bases unmatched: 6. This CDR3 comprises 16 residues. In nucleotides, the CDR3 is TGTGCCAGCAGCTTAGTTGCTAGCGGGACCACCTACGAGCAGTACTTC. Translation: CASSLVASGTTYEQYF.

Only a few counts were recorded for this clonotype. V and J are TRBV12-3 or TRBV12-4 and TRBJ2-7, with 8 bases matching TRBD1. Trimming cost V 6 bases and J 2 bases; bases outside gene matches: 6. The CDR3 is made up of 14 amino acids. CDR3 amino acids: CASRGGQATYEQYF. The CDR3 nucleotides read TGTGCCAGCAGAGGGGGACAGGCAACCTACGAGCAGTACTTC.

At least ten counts were recorded for this clonotype. V is TRBV5-1 and J is TRBJ2-7; D is uncertain. This CDR3 has 13 amino acids. V gave up 5 bases and J gave up 6 bases, with 15 bases separating them. CDR1 is SGHRS and CDR2 is YFSETQ in the germline V gene. CDR3 in amino acids: CASSIAVSGEQYF. CDR3 DNA: TGCGCCAGCAGTATTGCAGTTTCGGGCGAGCAGTACTTC.

The gene calls are TRBV18 and TRBJ2-7; 8 positions agree with TRBD1. This CDR3 region has 15 residues. Losses at the gene ends were 5 bases for V and 3 bases for J; bases not matched to a gene: 9. Germline assignment: CDR1 KGHSH and CDR2 LQKENI. CDR3 sequence reads: CASSSQGAPHYEQYF. The CDR3 region has the DNA TGTGCCAGCTCATCGCAGGGGGCCCCTCACTACGAGCAGTACTTC.

This clonotype was observed many times. Here the CDR3 reads CSAPGLAGERAYNEQFF. DNA for the CDR3: TGCAGTGCTCCGGGACTAGCGGGAGAAAGGGCCTACAATGAGCAGTTCTTC. The chain is built from TRBV20-1 and TRBJ2-1, with 14 nucleotides matching TRBD2. V was pared by 5 bases and J by 2 bases, with 8 bases of the junction left unmatched. The CDR3 extends over 17 amino acids. Germline lookup yields CDR1 DFQATT and CDR2 SNEGSKA (reference sequence).

There are a few counts of this clonotype. This chain joins TRBV6-1 and TRBJ2-3; D could derive from TRBD1 or TRBD2 (7 bases each). Trimming pared 4 bases from V and 3 bases from J, leaving 17 bases between. CDR1 MNHNS and CDR2 SASEGT come from the germline V gene. CDR3 size: 16 residues. CDR3 sequence (DNA): TGTGCCAGCAGTGTACAAGCGGGACAGTTAACAGATACGCAGTATTTT. This sequence encodes CASSVQAGQLTDTQYF.

This clonotype was recorded many times. The rearrangement joins TRBV11-2 to TRBJ2-3, with 7 bases aligning to TRBD2. The J segment lost 3 bases and the V segment lost 1 base, leaving 7 bases of the junction unmatched. Germline V gene data show CDR1 as SGHAT and CDR2 as FQNNGV. This CDR3 contains 16 residues. The CDR3 nucleotides read TGTGCCAGCAGCTTAGGGGTTCTTAGCGGGACAGATACGCAGTATTTT. It encodes CASSLGVLSGTDTQYF.

This chain uses TRBV5-1 with TRBJ2-1; 8 positions agree with TRBD1. The CDR3 runs 19 residues. V gave up 3 bases and J gave up 0 bases; unmatched junction bases: 14. Germline V lookup: CDR1 SGHRS, CDR2 YFSETQ. The CDR3 spells CASSSPGGSGSGSYNEQFF. CDR3 in DNA: TGCGCCAGCAGCTCCCCAGGGGGCTCAGGTAGCGGCTCCTACAATGAGCAGTTCTTC.

In its sample, this clonotype was seen a few times. V usage is TRBV15 and J usage is TRBJ2-1; 10 nucleotides agree with TRBD1. Germline assignment: CDR1 LNHNV and CDR2 YYDKDF (reference sequence). The CDR3 contains 14 residues. Germline trimming cut 3 bases from V and 5 bases from J; bases unmatched to any gene: 1. In nucleotides, the CDR3 is TGTGCCACCAGCAGGGACAGGGGGAACAATGAGCAGTTCTTC. Residues: CATSRDRGNNEQFF.

This clonotype was counted ten times or more. The V and J genes are TRBV28 and TRBJ1-4; 10 bases line up with TRBD1. V was pared by 6 bases and J by 0 bases, with 4 bases of the junction left unmatched. The CDR3 sequence is 16 residues long. The germline gives CDR1 MDHEN, CDR2 SYDVKM. This chain's CDR3 is CASSGTGVSTNEKLFF. The CDR3 region has the DNA TGTGCCAGCAGCGGGACAGGGGTTTCAACTAATGAAAAACTGTTTTTT.